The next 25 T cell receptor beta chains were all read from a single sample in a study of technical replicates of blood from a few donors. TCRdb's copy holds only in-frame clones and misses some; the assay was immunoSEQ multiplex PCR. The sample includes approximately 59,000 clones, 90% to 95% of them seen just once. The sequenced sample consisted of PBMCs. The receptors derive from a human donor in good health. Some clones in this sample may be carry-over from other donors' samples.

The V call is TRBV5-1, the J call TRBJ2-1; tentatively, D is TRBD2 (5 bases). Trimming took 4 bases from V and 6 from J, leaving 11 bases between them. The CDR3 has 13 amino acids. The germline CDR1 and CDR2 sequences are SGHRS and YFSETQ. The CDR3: CASSINLANEQFF. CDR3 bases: TGCGCCAGCAGCATTAATCTAGCCAATGAGCAGTTCTTC.

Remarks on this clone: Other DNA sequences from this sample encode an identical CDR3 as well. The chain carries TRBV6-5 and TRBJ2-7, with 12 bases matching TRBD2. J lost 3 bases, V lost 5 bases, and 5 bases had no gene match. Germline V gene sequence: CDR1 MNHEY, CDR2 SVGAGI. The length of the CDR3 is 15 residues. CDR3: CASSRLAGVGYEQYF. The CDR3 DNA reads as TGTGCCAGCAGTCGACTAGCGGGAGTGGGCTACGAGCAGTACTTC.

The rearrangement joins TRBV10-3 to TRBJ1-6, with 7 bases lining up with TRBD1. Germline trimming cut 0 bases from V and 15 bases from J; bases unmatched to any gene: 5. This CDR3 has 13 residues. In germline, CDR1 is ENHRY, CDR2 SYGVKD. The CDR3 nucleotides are TGTGCCATCAGTGAGTCGAGGGGGCAGGACCTCCACTTT. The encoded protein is CAISESRGQDLHF.

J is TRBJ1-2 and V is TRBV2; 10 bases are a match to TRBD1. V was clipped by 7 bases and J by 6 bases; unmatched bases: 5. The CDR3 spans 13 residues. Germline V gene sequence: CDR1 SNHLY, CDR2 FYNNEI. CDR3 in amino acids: CASTKDRGDGYTF. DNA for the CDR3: TGTGCCAGCACAAAGGACAGGGGGGATGGCTACACCTTC.

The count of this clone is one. CDR3 DNA sequence: TGTGCCAGCTCCCGGGACAGGGGAAATTCACCCCTCCACTTT. This gives the protein CASSRDRGNSPLHF. J is TRBJ1-6 and V is TRBV25-1, with TRBD1 matching over 10 bases. CDR1 and CDR2 (germline): MGHDK, SYGVNS. This CDR3 is built from 14 residues. V lost 8 bases to trimming and J lost 7 bases; unmatched junction nucleotides: 5.

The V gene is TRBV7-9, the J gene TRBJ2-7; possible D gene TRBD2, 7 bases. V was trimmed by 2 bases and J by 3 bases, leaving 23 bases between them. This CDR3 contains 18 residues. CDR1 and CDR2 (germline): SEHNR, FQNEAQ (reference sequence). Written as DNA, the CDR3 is TGTGCCAGCAGCTTACACGGGGGCTCGAGGCTAGCGGACTACGAGCAGTACTTC. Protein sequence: CASSLHGGSRLADYEQYF. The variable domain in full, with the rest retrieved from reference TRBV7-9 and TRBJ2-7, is DTGVSQNPRHKITKRGQNVTFRCDPISEHNRLYWYRQTLGQGPEFLTYFQNEAQLEKSRLLSDRFSAERPKGSFSTLEIQRTEQGDSAMYLCASSLHGGSRLADYEQYFGPGTRLTVT.

This CDR3 reads CASSVYSNQPQHF. The CDR3 region has the DNA TGTGCCAGCAGCGTGTATAGCAATCAGCCCCAGCATTTT. The chain employs TRBV11-2 and TRBJ1-5; D remains unclear. The CDR3 spans 13 residues. Germline V gene data show CDR1 as SGHAT and CDR2 as FQNNGV. Trimming stripped 5 bases from V and 0 bases from J, with 5 bases between. Full variable domain (outside the CDR3, taken from reference TRBV11-2 and TRBJ1-5): EAGVAQSPRYKIIEKRQSVAFWCNPISGHATLYWYQQILGQGPKLLIQFQNNGVVDDSQLPKDRFSAERLKGVDSTLKIQPAKLEDSAVYLCASSVYSNQPQHFGDGTRLSIL.

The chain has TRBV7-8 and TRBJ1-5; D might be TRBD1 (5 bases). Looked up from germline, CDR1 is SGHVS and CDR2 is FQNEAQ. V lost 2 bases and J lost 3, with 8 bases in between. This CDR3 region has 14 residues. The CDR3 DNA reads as TGTGCCAGCAGCTTATCGGACATCAATCAGCCCCAGCATTTT. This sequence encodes CASSLSDINQPQHF.

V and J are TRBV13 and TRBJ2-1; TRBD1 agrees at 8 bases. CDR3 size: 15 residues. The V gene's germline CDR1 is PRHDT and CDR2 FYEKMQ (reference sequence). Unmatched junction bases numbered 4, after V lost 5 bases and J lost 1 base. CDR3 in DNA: TGTGCCAGCAGCACCCGGACAGGGTCCTACAATGAGCAGTTCTTC. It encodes CASSTRTGSYNEQFF.

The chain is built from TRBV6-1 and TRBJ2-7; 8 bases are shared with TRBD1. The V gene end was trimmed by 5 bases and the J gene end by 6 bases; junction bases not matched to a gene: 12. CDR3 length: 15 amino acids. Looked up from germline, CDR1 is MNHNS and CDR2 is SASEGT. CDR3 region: CASSPRTGLVPEQYF. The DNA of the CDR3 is TGTGCCAGCAGTCCCAGGACAGGGCTAGTTCCCGAGCAGTACTTC.

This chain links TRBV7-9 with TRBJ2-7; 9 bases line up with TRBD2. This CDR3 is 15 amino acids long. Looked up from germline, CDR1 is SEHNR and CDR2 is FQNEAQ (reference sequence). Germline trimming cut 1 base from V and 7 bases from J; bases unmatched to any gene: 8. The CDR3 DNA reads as TGTGCCAGCAGCTTAGAGGGGCTAGCGGGGCTTGAGCAGTACTTC. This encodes CASSLEGLAGLEQYF.

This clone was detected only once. Here the CDR3 DNA reads TGTGCCAGCAGCCCGGGGGTCTCCTACGAGCAGTACTTC. This codes for CASSPGVSYEQYF. The V gene is TRBV27, the J gene TRBJ2-7, with a possible D match to TRBD2 (6 bases). Germline-derived CDR1 and CDR2 are MNHEY and SMNVEV (reference sequence). The CDR3 runs to 13 residues. V was trimmed by 6 bases and J by 0 bases, leaving 9 bases between them.

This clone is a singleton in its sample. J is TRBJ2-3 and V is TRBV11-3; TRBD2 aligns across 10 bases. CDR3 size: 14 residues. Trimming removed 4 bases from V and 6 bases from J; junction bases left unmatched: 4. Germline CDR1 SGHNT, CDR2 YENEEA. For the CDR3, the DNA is TGTGCCAGCAGCTACGGGACTAGCGAGGATACGCAGTATTTT. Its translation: CASSYGTSEDTQYF.

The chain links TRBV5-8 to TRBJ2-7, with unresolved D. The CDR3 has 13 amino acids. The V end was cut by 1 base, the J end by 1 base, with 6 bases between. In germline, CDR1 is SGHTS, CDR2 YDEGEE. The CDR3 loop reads CASSLYGSYEQYF. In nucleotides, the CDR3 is TGTGCCAGCAGCTTGTACGGGTCCTACGAGCAGTACTTC.

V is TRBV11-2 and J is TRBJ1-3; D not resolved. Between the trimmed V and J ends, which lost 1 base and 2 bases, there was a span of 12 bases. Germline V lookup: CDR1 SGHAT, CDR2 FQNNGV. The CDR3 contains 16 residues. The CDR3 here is CASSLGTRGPGNTIYF. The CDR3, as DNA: TGTGCCAGCAGCTTAGGCACAAGAGGGCCTGGAAACACCATATATTTT.

The DNA of the CDR3 is TGTGCCAGCAGCCAAGCCCCCAGCGGGAGAAACACAGATACGCAGTATTTT. It is translated as CASSQAPSGRNTDTQYF. The chain has TRBV4-2 and TRBJ2-3; TRBD2 matches 8 bases. The CDR3 runs to 17 residues. The ends lost 1 base at V and 2 bases at J; junction bases unmatched: 8. CDR1 and CDR2 (germline): LGHNA, YNFKEQ.

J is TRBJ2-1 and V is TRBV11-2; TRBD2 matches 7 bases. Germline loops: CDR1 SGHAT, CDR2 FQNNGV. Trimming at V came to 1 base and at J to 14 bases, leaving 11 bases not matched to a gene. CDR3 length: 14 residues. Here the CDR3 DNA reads TGTGCCAGCAGCTTAGTATCCAGAGGGAGGGGTAAGTTCTTC. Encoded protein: CASSLVSRGRGKFF.

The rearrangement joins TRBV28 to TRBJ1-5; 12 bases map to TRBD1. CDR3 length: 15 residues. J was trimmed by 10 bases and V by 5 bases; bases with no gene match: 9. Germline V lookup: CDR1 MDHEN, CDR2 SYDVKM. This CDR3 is CASSERDRGRKPQHF. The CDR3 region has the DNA TGTGCCAGCAGTGAAAGGGACAGGGGGCGAAAACCCCAGCATTTT.

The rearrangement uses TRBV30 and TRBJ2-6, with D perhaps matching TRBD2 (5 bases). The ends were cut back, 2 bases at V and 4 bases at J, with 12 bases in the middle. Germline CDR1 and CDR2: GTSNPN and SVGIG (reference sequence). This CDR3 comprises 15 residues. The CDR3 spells CAWSRGRMGANVLTF. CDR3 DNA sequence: TGTGCCTGGAGTAGAGGGCGGATGGGGGCCAACGTCCTGACTTTC.

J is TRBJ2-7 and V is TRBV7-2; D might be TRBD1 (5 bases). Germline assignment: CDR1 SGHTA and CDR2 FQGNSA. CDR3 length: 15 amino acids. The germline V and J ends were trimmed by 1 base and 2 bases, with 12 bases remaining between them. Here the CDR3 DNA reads TGTGCCAGCAGCTTAGTCGCGGACATGGCCTACGAGCAGTACTTC. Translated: CASSLVADMAYEQYF.

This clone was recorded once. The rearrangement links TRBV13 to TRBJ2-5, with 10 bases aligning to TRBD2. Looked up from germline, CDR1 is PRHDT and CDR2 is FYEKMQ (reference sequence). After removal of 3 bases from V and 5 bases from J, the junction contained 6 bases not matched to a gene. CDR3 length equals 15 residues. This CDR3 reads CASSFSRTSGETQYF. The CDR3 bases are TGTGCCAGCAGCTTTTCCAGGACTAGCGGCGAGACCCAGTACTTC.

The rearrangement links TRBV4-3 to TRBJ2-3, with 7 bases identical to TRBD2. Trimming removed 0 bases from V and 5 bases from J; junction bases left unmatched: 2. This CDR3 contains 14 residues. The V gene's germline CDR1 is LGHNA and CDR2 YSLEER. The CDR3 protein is CASSQEGRGDTQYF. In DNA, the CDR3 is TGCGCCAGCAGCCAAGAGGGGAGGGGAGATACGCAGTATTTT.

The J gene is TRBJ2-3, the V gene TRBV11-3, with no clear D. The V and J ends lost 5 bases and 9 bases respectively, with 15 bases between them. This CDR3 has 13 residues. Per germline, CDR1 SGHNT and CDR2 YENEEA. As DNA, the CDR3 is TGTGCCAGCAGCCGAGACGACCTGGAGACGCAGTATTTT. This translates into CASSRDDLETQYF.

CDR3 loop: CSVGKGEAFF. The CDR3 DNA is TGCAGCGTGGGGAAGGGGGAAGCTTTCTTT. The V gene is TRBV29-1, the J gene TRBJ1-1; the D gene is possibly TRBD1 (5 bases). CDR3 length equals 10 residues. The V end was cut by 6 bases, the J end by 8 bases, with 10 bases between. The germline V gene has CDR1 SQVTM and CDR2 ANQGSEA. Drawing the rest from reference TRBV29-1 and TRBJ1-1, the complete variable domain is SAVISQKPSRDICQRGTSLTIQCQVDSQVTMMFWYRQQPGQSLTLIATANQGSEATYESGFVIDKFPISRPNLTFSTLTVSNMSPEDSSIYLCSVGKGEAFFGQGTRLTVV.

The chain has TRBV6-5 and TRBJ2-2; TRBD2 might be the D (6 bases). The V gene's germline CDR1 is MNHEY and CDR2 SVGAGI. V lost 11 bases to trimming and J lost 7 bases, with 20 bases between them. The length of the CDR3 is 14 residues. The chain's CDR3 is CAVLGGESNGELFF. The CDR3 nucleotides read TGTGCCGTCCTCGGAGGGGAAAGCAACGGGGAGCTGTTTTTT.